The clone carrying this T cell receptor (beta chain) was observed a few times. Its matching antigen is unknown. This specimen belongs to a study of pediatric ulcerative colitis. Study results and caveats: In rectum, acute severe colitis had expanded clones and less diversity. A couple of patients' blood samples yielded substantially fewer templates.

Profiled with immunoSEQ multiplex PCR; TCRdb holds only in-frame clones, not every one. The sample shows some 35,000 clones, 80% to 85% of them seen only once. The rectum was sampled with one to two pinch biopsies at colonoscopy. The CDR3 totals 15 residues. Germline CDR1 is MNHNS and CDR2 is SASEGT. The V end lost 3 bases, the J end lost 2 bases, and 14 bases lay between the germline ends. The clonotype originates from a boy between 10 and 17 years old with mild ulcerative colitis. This chain joins TRBV6-1 and TRBJ2-7; D is unclear. The sequenced sample was gut tissue. Written as DNA, the CDR3 is TGTGCCAGCAGTGAGTACGCGCACCTGCCCTACGAGCAGTACTTC. Translated: CASSEYAHLPYEQYF.